This T cell receptor (beta chain) was captured in a study of blood T cell repertoires in COVID-19. Study summary: Sites in the United States, Italy and Spain provided acute and convalescent COVID-19 samples. Sources were T cells, B-cell-depleted T cells, or PBMCs; the material itself was cDNA or gDNA.

As processed by the authors: Estimated nucleated cell counts came from reference gene primer amplification. The protocol was immunoSEQ multiplex PCR, while the TCRdb copy is restricted to in-frame clones and leaves out a portion. The D gene and trimming were derived from the DNA, and the V and J assignments and clone size from that table. The profile covers under 30,000 clones, with around 94% appearing a single time and roughly 4% taken by the ten largest. V lost 6 bases and J lost 4, with 27 bases in between. The CDR3 is 18 residues long. The germline CDR1 and CDR2 sequences are MDHEN and SYDVKM. V is TRBV28 and J is TRBJ1-2; TRBD1 might be the D (5 bases). This receptor was identified in a woman aged 45-60 years with active COVID-19. Sequenced: peripheral blood. The CDR3 here is CASSTNRTPTRGFYGYTF. As DNA, the CDR3 is TGTGCCAGCAGCACCAACAGGACTCCGACTAGGGGCTTCTATGGCTACACCTTC.